One and the same sample provided the 26 T cell receptor beta chains below, sequenced in a study of CD8 T cells in Susac syndrome. Reverse transcription of about 0.45 to 1 ug RNA was carried out with random hexamers. TCRdb recomputed calls from the immunoSEQ multiplex PCR reads with MiXCR, one row per CDR3 protein. The table lists 120,000 or so distinct CDR3 sequences, 94% of them singletons. Sequenced material: CD4+ T cells from PBMCs. Receptor source: a human donor in good health.

The chain is built from TRBV19 and TRBJ1-5, with 7 bases lining up with TRBD1. Germline V gene sequence: CDR1 LNHDA, CDR2 SQIVND (reference sequence). The CDR3 loop spans 14 amino acids. J was trimmed by 2 bases and V by 5 bases; bases with no gene match: 3. CDR3 sequence (DNA): TGTGCCAGTAGTTGGGGGACAGGCAATCAGCCCCAGCATTTT. It specifies CASSWGTGNQPQHF.

The chain couples TRBV2 to TRBJ1-5; 10 positions match TRBD1. CDR3 size: 16 residues. The V gene's germline CDR1 is SNHLY and CDR2 FYNNEI. Trimming cost V 2 bases and J 2 bases; bases outside gene matches: 3. The CDR3 nucleotides are TGTGCCAGCAGTGAACTTGGGACAGGGGGCAATCAGCCCCAGCATTTT. Amino acid sequence: CASSELGTGGNQPQHF.

The rearrangement uses TRBV12-3 or TRBV12-4 and TRBJ2-1, with D perhaps TRBD1 (5 bases). This CDR3 has 16 amino acids. V lost 6 bases to trimming and J lost 5 bases, with 20 bases between them. The chain's CDR3 is CASSLEWGIKNNEQFF. CDR3 in DNA: TGTGCCAGCAGCCTGGAATGGGGCATCAAGAACAATGAGCAGTTCTTC.

The count of this clonotype is one. The chain has TRBV5-1 and TRBJ2-7; 10 nucleotides agree with TRBD2. The ends lost 4 bases at V and 4 bases at J; junction bases unmatched: 5. Looked up from germline, CDR1 is SGHRS and CDR2 is YFSETQ. This CDR3 has 14 amino acids. In nucleotides, the CDR3 is TGCGCCAGCAGCCCTAGCGGGAGTCTTTACGAGCAGTACTTC. This translates into CASSPSGSLYEQYF. The full variable domain, rest sourced from reference TRBV5-1 and TRBJ2-7, is KAGVTQTPRYLIKTRGQQVTLSCSPISGHRSVSWYQQTPGQGLQFLFEYFSETQRNKGNFPGRFSGRQFSNSRSEMNVSTLELGDSALYLCASSPSGSLYEQYFGPGTRLTVT.

The J gene is TRBJ2-3, the V gene TRBV2, with D uncertain. The CDR3 is 13 residues long. CDR1 SNHLY and CDR2 FYNNEI come from the germline V gene. The V end was cut by 9 bases, the J end by 2 bases, with 12 bases between. The CDR3 coding sequence is TGTGCCAGGAGGACGCCTTACACAGATACGCAGTATTTT. Translation gives CARRTPYTDTQYF.

The sample holds a few counts of this clonotype. V and J are TRBV6-5 and TRBJ2-5; 7 nucleotides match TRBD1. V dropped 6 bases and J dropped 2; count of bases not matched to a gene: 3. In germline, CDR1 is MNHEY, CDR2 SVGAGI. The CDR3 runs 13 residues. The CDR3 DNA sequence: TGTGCCAGCAGGGAGACAGGGCAAGAGACCCAGTACTTC. Its translation: CASRETGQETQYF.

The rearrangement uses TRBV6-2 or TRBV6-3 and TRBJ1-1, with D perhaps TRBD1 (5 bases). This CDR3 spans 14 amino acids. The V and J ends lost 5 bases and 3 bases respectively, with 13 bases between them. The germline CDR1 and CDR2 sequences are MNHEY and SVGEGT. The CDR3, as DNA: TGTGCCAGCAGTCAGACAGCTTTTGACACTGAAGCTTTCTTT. It codes for CASSQTAFDTEAFF.

V is TRBV6-2 or TRBV6-3 and J is TRBJ2-7; TRBD1 is a possible D gene (6 bases). The CDR3 sequence is 15 residues long. Germline V CDR1 and CDR2: MNHEY, SVGEGT. Trimming took off 5 bases at V and 0 bases at J, with 14 bases between the two ends. For the CDR3, the DNA is TGTGCCAGCAGTGGACCCCGACAGGCCTCCTACGAGCAGTACTTC. Translating it yields CASSGPRQASYEQYF.

This chain joins TRBV29-1 and TRBJ1-1, with 7 positions matching TRBD1. Germline CDR1 SQVTM, CDR2 ANQGSEA. Trimming cost V 6 bases and J 5 bases; bases outside gene matches: 15. The CDR3 runs to 15 residues. The CDR3 is CSVQEGAAGKTEAFF. The CDR3, as DNA: TGCAGCGTCCAAGAGGGGGCGGCCGGGAAGACTGAAGCTTTCTTT.

The chain couples TRBV7-2 to TRBJ2-3; D may be TRBD2 (6 bases). Germline CDR1 reads SGHTA; CDR2 reads FQGNSA. This CDR3 is 15 amino acids long. V shed 1 base and J shed 5 bases, with 13 bases lying between them. The CDR3 DNA reads TGTGCCAGCAGCTTAGGAGGGAGGTTGATAGATACGCAGTATTTT. Protein: CASSLGGRLIDTQYF. Variable domain in full (rest from reference TRBV7-2 and TRBJ2-3): GAGVSQSPSNKVTEKGKDVELRCDPISGHTALYWYRQSLGQGLEFLIYFQGNSAPDKSGLPSDRFSAERTGGSVSTLTIQRTQQEDSAVYLCASSLGGRLIDTQYFGPGTRLTVL.

The chain has TRBV20-1 and TRBJ2-2, with a tentative D call TRBD2 (6 bases). The CDR3 is 15 amino acids. The germline V gene encodes CDR1 DFQATT and CDR2 SNEGSKA (reference sequence). With 4 bases removed from V and 1 base from J, the gap between germline ends came to 13 bases. CDR3 bases: TGCAGTGCTAATATTCCGGGACTGAACACCGGGGAGCTGTTTTTT. This gives the protein CSANIPGLNTGELFF.

This CDR3 is CASSLSGLDTQYF. In nucleotides, the CDR3 is TGTGCCAGCAGTTTATCCGGGCTAGATACGCAGTATTTT. V usage is TRBV27 and J usage is TRBJ2-3; D not certain. CDR3 length equals 13 residues. V gave up 0 bases and J gave up 5 bases, with 6 bases separating them. Germline V gene sequence: CDR1 MNHEY, CDR2 SMNVEV (reference sequence).

The gene calls are TRBV4-3 and TRBJ1-1; 8 bases agree with TRBD1. This CDR3 spans 16 amino acids. Germline V gene data show CDR1 as LGHNA and CDR2 as YSLEER. V lost 6 bases to trimming and J lost 5 bases; unmatched junction nucleotides: 14. The CDR3 sequence: CASSQGAGGRGTEAFF. The CDR3 DNA follows: TGCGCCAGCAGTCAGGGGGCAGGGGGAAGGGGGACTGAAGCTTTCTTT.

In this sample, this clonotype turned up a few times. This chain connects TRBV9 to TRBJ2-7; TRBD1 agrees at 7 bases. This CDR3 contains 14 residues. V was clipped by 3 bases and J by 2 bases; unmatched bases: 5. The germline CDR1 and CDR2 sequences are SGDLS and YYNGEE. CDR3 nucleotides: TGTGCCAGCAGCGCGCCGGGACAGACCTACGAGCAGTACTTC. Protein product: CASSAPGQTYEQYF. Combining the CDR3 with reference TRBV9 and TRBJ2-7 gives the whole variable domain DSGVTQTPKHLITATGQRVTLRCSPRSGDLSVYWYQQSLDQGLQFLIQYYNGEERAKGNILERFSAQQFPDLHSELNLSSLELGDSALYFCASSAPGQTYEQYFGPGTRLTVT.

V is TRBV18 and J is TRBJ1-2; TRBD1 aligns across 7 bases. V lost 3 bases to trimming and J lost 2 bases; unmatched junction nucleotides: 3. The CDR3 has 14 amino acids. The germline V gene encodes CDR1 KGHSH and CDR2 LQKENI. In DNA, the CDR3 is TGTGCCAGCTCACCCTCACAGGGGAACTATGGCTACACCTTC. Residues: CASSPSQGNYGYTF. Drawing the rest from reference TRBV18 and TRBJ1-2, the complete variable domain is NAGVMQNPRHLVRRRGQEARLRCSPMKGHSHVYWYRQLPEEGLKFMVYLQKENIIDESGMPKERFSAEFPKEGPSILRIQQVVRGDSAAYFCASSPSQGNYGYTFGSGTRLTVV.

The CDR3 bases are TGCAGCGCCCCCATGGGTGGAGGAAACGAGCAGTTCTTC. The encoded protein is CSAPMGGGNEQFF. The chain links TRBV29-1 to TRBJ2-1, with D tentatively TRBD2 (5 bases). Per germline, CDR1 SQVTM and CDR2 ANQGSEA. This CDR3 is 13 amino acids long. V lost 7 bases to trimming and J lost 10 bases, with 20 bases between them.

This clonotype came up once. V gene TRBV29-1 combines with J gene TRBJ1-2; D gene uncertain. This CDR3 contains 13 residues. Germline V gives CDR1 SQVTM, CDR2 ANQGSEA. The V end lost 1 base, the J end lost 1 base, and 7 bases lay between the germline ends. DNA for the CDR3: TGCAGCGTTGAAGGGGGTTTTAACTATGGCTACACCTTC. This translates into CSVEGGFNYGYTF.

The rearrangement uses TRBV7-8 and TRBJ1-4; D gene unclear. The length of the CDR3 is 13 residues. Looked up from germline, CDR1 is SGHVS and CDR2 is FQNEAQ. Trimming took 5 bases from V and 8 from J, leaving 12 bases between them. The CDR3 spells CASSPQKLEKLFF. CDR3 nucleotide sequence: TGTGCCAGCAGCCCCCAGAAGTTAGAAAAACTGTTTTTT.

The V gene is TRBV6-5, the J gene TRBJ2-6, with 7 nucleotides matching TRBD1. Trimming cost V 4 bases and J 4 bases; bases outside gene matches: 4. This CDR3 has 15 residues. Germline CDR1 MNHEY, CDR2 SVGAGI. The CDR3 reads CASSSTGAGANVLTF. CDR3 nucleotides: TGTGCCAGCAGTTCCACAGGGGCAGGGGCCAACGTCCTGACTTTC.

The rearrangement uses TRBV2 and TRBJ2-5; perhaps TRBD2 as D (6 bases). This CDR3 spans 14 amino acids. The germline gives CDR1 SNHLY, CDR2 FYNNEI. V was cut by 7 bases and J by 5 bases, with 17 bases left in between. In DNA form, the CDR3 reads TGTGCCAGCATGGGGGGTAGAGGAGACGAGACCCAGTACTTC. Translation: CASMGGRGDETQYF.

The V and J genes are TRBV7-8 and TRBJ2-6; no reliable D call. Germline V gene lookup returns CDR1 SGHVS and CDR2 FQNEAQ. The CDR3 runs to 14 residues. Trimming stripped 3 bases from V and 0 bases from J, with 3 bases between. In DNA form, the CDR3 reads TGTGCCAGCAGCTTTCTCTCTGGGGCCAACGTCCTGACTTTC. Translation: CASSFLSGANVLTF.

This rearrangement joins TRBV6-1 to TRBJ1-6; D is unresolved. This CDR3 is 14 amino acids long. Germline-derived CDR1 and CDR2 are MNHNS and SASEGT. Deletions cut 8 bases from V and 5 bases from J, with 13 bases between. CDR3 in DNA: TGTGCCAGCTCCACGCGTAGGGATAATTCACCCCTCCACTTT. This encodes CASSTRRDNSPLHF.

The chain uses TRBV28 and TRBJ2-1; tentative D call: TRBD2 (6 bases). Trimming stripped 5 bases from V and 0 bases from J, with 14 bases between. The length of the CDR3 is 16 residues. Germline values: CDR1 MDHEN, CDR2 SYDVKM. The CDR3 nucleotides read TGTGCCAGCAGTGTAGCGGATTACTTCTCCTACAATGAGCAGTTCTTC. The encoded protein is CASSVADYFSYNEQFF.

The chain uses TRBV7-9 and TRBJ2-2; tentatively, D is TRBD1 (5 bases). The CDR3 is 13 residues long. Germline values: CDR1 SEHNR, CDR2 FQNEAQ (reference sequence). Trimming pared 6 bases from V and 3 bases from J, leaving 8 bases between. CDR3 region: CASSSRDTGELFF. The CDR3 nucleotides are TGTGCCAGCAGTTCCAGGGACACCGGGGAGCTGTTTTTT.

The chain links TRBV5-6 to TRBJ1-5; D is unclear. CDR1 and CDR2 (germline): SGHDT, YYEEEE. The CDR3 length is 12 residues. V was pared by 0 bases and J by 9 bases, with 7 bases between. DNA for the CDR3: TGTGCCAGCAGCTTGGCCTCAGGGCCCCAGCATTTT. This codes for CASSLASGPQHF.

This chain links TRBV5-1 with TRBJ1-1, with 9 nucleotides matching TRBD1. CDR1 is SGHRS, CDR2 YFSETQ, per germline. CDR3 size: 14 residues. V was pared by 8 bases and J by 4 bases, with 9 bases of the junction left unmatched. Here the CDR3 reads CASKPGQGGTEAFF. Here the CDR3 DNA reads TGCGCCAGTAAACCGGGACAGGGTGGCACTGAAGCTTTCTTT.